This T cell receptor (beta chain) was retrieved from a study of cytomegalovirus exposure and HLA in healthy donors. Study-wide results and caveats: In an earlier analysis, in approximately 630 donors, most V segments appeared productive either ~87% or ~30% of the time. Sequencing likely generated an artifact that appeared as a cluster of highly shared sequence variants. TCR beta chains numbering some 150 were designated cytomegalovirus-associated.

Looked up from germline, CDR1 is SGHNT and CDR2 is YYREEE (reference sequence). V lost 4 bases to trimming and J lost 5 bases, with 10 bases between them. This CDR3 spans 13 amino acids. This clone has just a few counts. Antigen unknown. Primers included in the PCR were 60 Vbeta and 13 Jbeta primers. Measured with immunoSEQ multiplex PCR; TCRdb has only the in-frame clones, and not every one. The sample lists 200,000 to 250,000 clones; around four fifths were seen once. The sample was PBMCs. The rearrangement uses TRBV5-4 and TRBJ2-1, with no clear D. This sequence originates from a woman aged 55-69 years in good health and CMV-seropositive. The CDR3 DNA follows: TGTGCCAGCAGCCGTGACTCAAACAATGAGCAGTTCTTC. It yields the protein CASSRDSNNEQFF.